The 12 T cell receptor beta chains listed next were all sequenced from one sample in a study of a mutant IDH1 vaccine in newly diagnosed glioma listed by TCRdb under 2021. No cognate antigen is known for these TCRs. Library preparation used the immunoSEQ multiplex PCR assay. TCRdb carries this immuneACCESS record with in-frame sequences only. Its versions omit some clonotypes, under half of them owing to an unresolved V gene in the studies checked, with the rest unexplained. The sample profile shows fewer than 45,000 clones; around 90% of them were found once. 3% to 4.5% of the sample goes to the ten largest clones. Reading the label with the study, this specimen's time point is: week 23, last vaccination. Every vaccine dose consisted of 300 ug of a 20-mer mutant IDH1 peptide in Montanide, administered subcutaneously together with topical imiquimod. The specimen comprised PBMCs, sampled from a glioma patient whose treatment included an IDH1 peptide vaccine. These receptors all come from a man between 45 and 60 years old with glioma.

The chain has TRBV5-1 and TRBJ2-3, with TRBD2 matching 8 bases. The CDR3 has 17 residues. The V segment lost 4 bases and the J segment 4 bases; nucleotides outside the gene matches: 14. The germline V gene encodes CDR1 SGHRS and CDR2 YFSETQ. CDR3 DNA sequence: TGCGCCAGCAGCGGATCTAGCTACGGGAGGGCCCCAGATACGCAGTATTTT. Encoded protein: CASSGSSYGRAPDTQYF.

This rearrangement joins TRBV5-4 to TRBJ1-2; TRBD1 is a possible D gene (5 bases). This CDR3 contains 13 residues. V was shortened by 2 bases and J by 3 bases, with 8 bases between the two germline ends. CDR1 and CDR2 (germline): SGHNT, YYREEE (reference sequence). CDR3 DNA: TGTGCCAGCAGCTTTCGCAGGGACTATGGCTACACCTTC. Protein: CASSFRRDYGYTF.

The chain recombines TRBV6-1 with TRBJ2-3, with 7 bases lining up with TRBD2. Germline CDR1 reads MNHNS; CDR2 reads SASEGT. CDR3 length: 14 amino acids. Trimming at V came to 4 bases and at J to 2 bases, leaving 3 bases not matched to a gene. CDR3 nucleotide sequence: TGTGCCAGCAGTGCGGGGGGATTCACAGATACGCAGTATTTT. Its translation is CASSAGGFTDTQYF.

The V and J genes are TRBV20-1 and TRBJ2-2; D is unclear. Germline lookup yields CDR1 DFQATT and CDR2 SNEGSKA (reference sequence). The germline V and J ends were trimmed by 3 bases and 6 bases, with 5 bases remaining between them. The CDR3 extends over 11 amino acids. The CDR3 protein is CSASSAGELFF. CDR3 nucleotide sequence: TGCAGTGCTAGTTCTGCCGGGGAGCTGTTTTTT.

Only one count was recorded for this clone. V and J are TRBV6-5 and TRBJ1-4, with D possibly being TRBD1 (6 bases). V was shortened by 5 bases and J by 7 bases, with 17 bases between the two germline ends. Germline lookup yields CDR1 MNHEY and CDR2 SVGAGI. The CDR3 covers 15 residues. CDR3: CASSAPGGPSEKLFF. The CDR3, as DNA: TGTGCCAGCAGTGCCCCGGGGGGGCCGAGTGAAAAACTGTTTTTT.

The V call is TRBV6-6, the J call TRBJ2-5, with D tentatively TRBD2 (5 bases). Germline V gives CDR1 MNHNY, CDR2 SVGAGI (reference sequence). With 2 bases removed from V and 4 bases from J, the gap between germline ends came to 5 bases. CDR3 size: 12 residues. The CDR3 sequence is CASSYLAETQYF. For the CDR3, the DNA is TGTGCCAGCAGTTACCTAGCAGAGACCCAGTACTTC.

The chain employs TRBV4-1 and TRBJ1-1; D gene uncertain. The length of the CDR3 is 13 residues. V shed 1 base and J shed 4 bases, with 7 bases lying between them. Looked up from germline, CDR1 is MGHRA and CDR2 is YSYEKL. In DNA, the CDR3 is TGCGCCAGCAGCCAAGGGGGAGTCACTGAAGCTTTCTTT. Protein product: CASSQGGVTEAFF.

This sequence joins TRBV5-6 and TRBJ2-2; D remains unclear. CDR1 and CDR2 (germline): SGHDT, YYEEEE. The germline V and J ends were trimmed by 1 base and 4 bases, with 14 bases remaining between them. The CDR3 is 16 residues long. CDR3 loop: CASSLYMGSGTGELFF. The CDR3 bases are TGTGCCAGCAGCTTGTATATGGGCTCGGGCACCGGGGAGCTGTTTTTT.

This clone was picked up one time. The V gene is TRBV5-8, the J gene TRBJ2-7; either TRBD1 or TRBD2 may supply D (5 bases each). The CDR3 is 15 residues long. Germline V gene data show CDR1 as SGHTS and CDR2 as YDEGEE. Trimming stripped 0 bases from V and 4 bases from J, with 14 bases between. This CDR3 is CASSLGDVPTYEQYF. Written as DNA, the CDR3 is TGTGCCAGCAGCTTGGGGGACGTTCCGACTTACGAGCAGTACTTC.

The chain links TRBV6-1 to TRBJ2-7, with 8 bases lining up with TRBD2. This CDR3 region has 19 residues. Unmatched junction bases numbered 16, after V lost 1 base and J lost 2 bases. Germline values: CDR1 MNHNS, CDR2 SASEGT. Here the CDR3 reads CASSEGMGWRLAGPYEQYF. DNA for the CDR3: TGTGCCAGCAGTGAAGGTATGGGGTGGAGGTTAGCGGGGCCCTACGAGCAGTACTTC.

The rearrangement links TRBV4-3 to TRBJ2-1; TRBD1 agrees at 9 bases. With V trimmed by 2 bases and J by 10 bases, 6 bases remained unmatched. This CDR3 region has 14 residues. CDR1 and CDR2 from the germline V gene are LGHNA and YSLEER. The CDR3: CASSQRDREGEQFF. CDR3 nucleotides: TGCGCCAGCAGCCAAAGGGACAGGGAAGGGGAGCAGTTCTTC.

The CDR3 protein is CASGRDRGAGNTIYF. CDR3 coding DNA: TGCGCCAGCGGCCGAGACAGGGGGGCTGGAAACACCATATATTTT. The chain employs TRBV4-3 and TRBJ1-3, with 9 bases aligning to TRBD1. V lost 8 bases and J lost 2; bases outside the gene matches: 7. The CDR3 has 15 residues. Germline lookup yields CDR1 LGHNA and CDR2 YSLEER.